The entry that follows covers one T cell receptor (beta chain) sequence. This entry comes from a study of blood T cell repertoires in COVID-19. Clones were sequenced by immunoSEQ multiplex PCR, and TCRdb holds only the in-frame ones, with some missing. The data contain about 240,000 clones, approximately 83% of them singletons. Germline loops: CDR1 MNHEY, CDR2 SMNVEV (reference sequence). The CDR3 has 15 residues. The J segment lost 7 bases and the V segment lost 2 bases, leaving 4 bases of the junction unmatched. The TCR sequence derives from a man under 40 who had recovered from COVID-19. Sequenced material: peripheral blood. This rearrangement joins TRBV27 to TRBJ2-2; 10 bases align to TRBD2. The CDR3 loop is CASSLEAGGFGELFF. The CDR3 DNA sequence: TGTGCCAGCAGTTTAGAAGCGGGGGGGTTCGGGGAGCTGTTTTTT.